The 31 T cell receptor beta chains listed next were all sequenced from one sample in a study of T cell responses to AZD1222 COVID-19 vaccine (dated by TCRdb to the early 2020s). Library preparation used the immunoSEQ multiplex PCR assay. TCRdb took this table from immuneACCESS and kept in-frame rearrangements with V and J called. Such tables lack part of the clones; where checked against another copy, unresolved V genes explain under half of the gap, and the rest is unexplained. The sample profile shows 83,000 or so clones; 85% to 90% of them were found once. The ten largest clones take up around 7% of the sample. This specimen's time point label, interpreted: about 28 days (+/-7) after the second vaccine dose. This sample comprised peripheral blood, obtained 28 days after the second AZD1222 dose. The receptors were sampled from an adult who received the AZD1222 COVID-19 vaccine.

J is TRBJ1-1 and V is TRBV7-8, with a weak D call TRBD1 (5 bases). The germline V and J ends were trimmed by 2 bases and 7 bases, with 8 bases remaining between them. This CDR3 has 12 residues. Germline CDR1 reads SGHVS; CDR2 reads FQNEAQ. As DNA, the CDR3 is TGTGCCAGCAGCTTACCGACAGTTGAAGCTTTCTTT. The encoded protein is CASSLPTVEAFF.

CDR3 amino acids: CASSGPGPRGEQYF. DNA for the CDR3: TGTGCCAGCAGTGGGCCGGGGCCTCGGGGCGAGCAGTACTTC. The gene calls are TRBV6-2 or TRBV6-3 and TRBJ2-7; D may correspond to TRBD1 or TRBD2 (5 bases each). The CDR3 spans 14 residues. Deletions cut 5 bases from V and 6 bases from J, with 17 bases between. Looked up from germline, CDR1 is MNHEY and CDR2 is SVGEGT.

The chain couples TRBV18 to TRBJ1-3; tentatively, D is TRBD1 (6 bases). Between the trimmed V and J ends, which lost 3 bases and 0 bases, there was a span of 12 bases. Germline CDR1 KGHSH, CDR2 LQKENI. CDR3 length: 16 amino acids. Here the CDR3 reads CASSPPGTLSGNTIYF. CDR3 bases: TGTGCCAGCTCACCCCCCGGGACACTCTCTGGAAACACCATATATTTT.

CDR3 DNA: TGTGCCAGCAGCCCTGGCATGGCGAACACTGAAGCTTTCTTT. This gives the protein CASSPGMANTEAFF. The V gene is TRBV27, the J gene TRBJ1-1; D gene uncertain. The V gene lost 6 bases and the J gene lost 1 base, with 12 bases spanning the gap. The CDR3 has 14 amino acids. Germline V lookup: CDR1 MNHEY, CDR2 SMNVEV (reference sequence).

The V gene is TRBV4-1, the J gene TRBJ1-5; no reliable D call. The length of the CDR3 is 14 residues. Trimming shortened V by 4 bases and J by 1 base, and 8 bases separated the two germline ends. Germline V gene lookup returns CDR1 MGHRA and CDR2 YSYEKL. The CDR3 region is CASSLGQSNQPQHF. CDR3 coding DNA: TGCGCCAGCAGCCTTGGTCAAAGCAATCAGCCCCAGCATTTT.

The chain uses TRBV7-2 and TRBJ2-1; 11 bases match TRBD2. With V trimmed by 4 bases and J by 0 bases, 5 bases remained unmatched. There are 17 residues in the CDR3. Germline loops: CDR1 SGHTA, CDR2 FQGNSA. The CDR3 nucleotides are TGTGCCAGCAGCTCTAGACTAGCGGGGTTCTCCTACAATGAGCAGTTCTTC. As protein: CASSSRLAGFSYNEQFF.

This chain connects TRBV19 to TRBJ2-7; 10 bases are shared with TRBD2. The CDR3 length is 16 residues. V gave up 6 bases and J gave up 5 bases; unmatched junction bases: 13. The germline CDR1 and CDR2 sequences are LNHDA and SQIVND (reference sequence). DNA of the CDR3: TGTGCCAGTAGCCCGGGGGAAGCGGGAGGGCTGGACGAGCAGTACTTC. This gives the protein CASSPGEAGGLDEQYF.

The chain recombines TRBV4-2 with TRBJ2-1; D is perhaps TRBD2 (6 bases). Trimming took 0 bases from V and 3 from J, leaving 12 bases between them. The CDR3 runs 16 residues. Germline CDR1 LGHNA, CDR2 YNFKEQ. The CDR3 bases are TGTGCCAGCAGCCAAGACGGGTCGGGAGACTACAATGAGCAGTTCTTC. It encodes CASSQDGSGDYNEQFF.

The J gene is TRBJ2-7, the V gene TRBV7-9; D is ambiguous. CDR1 and CDR2 from the germline V gene are SEHNR and FQNEAQ (reference sequence). Trimming removed 1 base from V and 1 base from J, with 5 bases in between. This CDR3 has 13 amino acids. The CDR3 sequence is CASSLDSSYEQYF. The CDR3 nucleotides read TGTGCCAGCAGCTTAGACAGTTCCTACGAGCAGTACTTC.

The V and J genes are TRBV5-4 and TRBJ2-1, with 8 bases matching TRBD2. Germline CDR1 SGHNT, CDR2 YYREEE (reference sequence). V lost 1 base and J lost 5; bases outside the gene matches: 5. CDR3 length: 15 amino acids. The CDR3 loop reads CASSLRGRWDNEQFF. The CDR3 nucleotides are TGTGCCAGCAGCTTGCGCGGGAGGTGGGACAATGAGCAGTTCTTC.

The J gene is TRBJ1-2, the V gene TRBV28, with D possibly TRBD1 on 5 matching bases. Germline V gives CDR1 MDHEN, CDR2 SYDVKM. The CDR3 consists of 12 residues. V was clipped by 6 bases and J by 5 bases, with 10 bases between them. Here the CDR3 DNA reads TGTGCCAGCAGCCCTGGGGGTTATGGCTACACCTTC. It specifies CASSPGGYGYTF.

CDR3 nucleotide sequence: TGCGCCAGCAGCTTGGTAGTAGAAGAGACCCAGTACTTC. Its protein is CASSLVVEETQYF. The chain links TRBV5-1 to TRBJ2-5; D gene uncertain. Germline CDR1 reads SGHRS; CDR2 reads YFSETQ. The V and J ends lost 0 bases and 3 bases respectively, with 6 bases between them. The CDR3 totals 13 residues.

The gene calls are TRBV12-3 or TRBV12-4 and TRBJ2-5; D possibly uses TRBD1 or TRBD2 (5 bases each). V was shortened by 6 bases and J by 2 bases, with 10 bases between the two germline ends. The CDR3 runs 13 residues. The CDR3 nucleotides read TGTGCCAGCAGCCCGGGACCGCAAGAGACCCAGTACTTC. Its protein is CASSPGPQETQYF.

The genes are TRBV7-9 and TRBJ1-3, with 7 bases lining up with TRBD1. This CDR3 spans 15 amino acids. Germline V lookup: CDR1 SEHNR, CDR2 FQNEAQ (reference sequence). V lost 3 bases, J lost 3 bases, and 5 bases stayed unmatched. CDR3 sequence: CASSLGTVYGNTIYF. Written as DNA, the CDR3 is TGTGCCAGCAGCTTGGGGACAGTTTATGGAAACACCATATATTTT.

CDR3 sequence reads: CATSDSLGVAKNIQYF. The CDR3 nucleotides read TGTGCCACCAGTGATTCTTTGGGAGTAGCCAAAAACATTCAGTACTTC. V is TRBV24-1 and J is TRBJ2-4; the D gene is possibly TRBD2 (5 bases). This CDR3 has 16 residues. V was shortened by 2 bases and J by 0 bases, with 10 bases between the two germline ends. CDR1 and CDR2 from the germline V gene are KGHDR and SFDVKD.

The table lists this clone with a few counts. V and J are TRBV18 and TRBJ2-7; D not resolved. V gave up 3 bases and J gave up 0 bases, with 9 bases separating them. The length of the CDR3 is 14 residues. The germline CDR1 and CDR2 sequences are KGHSH and LQKENI. The DNA of the CDR3 is TGTGCCAGCTCACCCCTCCAGGCCTCCTACGAGCAGTACTTC. Protein product: CASSPLQASYEQYF.

This clone is a singleton in its sample. This chain links TRBV11-2 with TRBJ2-1, with a possible D match to TRBD2 (6 bases). V dropped 4 bases and J dropped 3 bases, with 16 bases sitting between them. The CDR3 contains 16 residues. Germline-derived CDR1 and CDR2 are SGHAT and FQNNGV. CDR3 nucleotide sequence: TGTGCCAGCAGCTCCCTTCTAGCGCCACTCTACAATGAGCAGTTCTTC. Its protein is CASSSLLAPLYNEQFF.

The chain joins TRBV7-7 to TRBJ2-1, with D possibly matching TRBD1 (6 bases). Trimming pared 5 bases from V and 9 bases from J, leaving 14 bases between. The CDR3 covers 13 residues. Looked up from germline, CDR1 is SSHAT and CDR2 is FNYEAQ (reference sequence). CDR3 bases: TGTGCCAGCAGCGAATACAGGGTCGGTGAGCAGTTCTTC. Translated: CASSEYRVGEQFF. The full variable domain, in which reference TRBV7-7 and TRBJ2-1 provide the parts outside the CDR3, is GAGVSQSPRYKVTKRGQDVTLRCDPISSHATLYWYQQALGQGPEFLTYFNYEAQPDKSGLPSDRFSAERPEGSISTLTIQRTEQRDSAMYRCASSEYRVGEQFFGPGTRLTVL.

DNA for the CDR3: TGTGCCAGCAGTCGAGCAGGTGGGCAGCCCCAGCATTTT. Its translation: CASSRAGGQPQHF. The chain employs TRBV12-3 or TRBV12-4 and TRBJ1-5, with D unresolved. The CDR3 is 13 amino acids. V was cut by 5 bases and J by 7 bases, with 12 bases left in between.

The chain couples TRBV7-9 to TRBJ1-1, with TRBD1 matching over 8 bases. The V gene's germline CDR1 is SEHNR and CDR2 FQNEAQ (reference sequence). The CDR3 is made up of 15 amino acids. With V trimmed by 7 bases and J by 0 bases, 7 bases remained unmatched. In DNA, the CDR3 is TGTGCCAGCACCGGGGGACAGGCACTGAACACTGAAGCTTTCTTT. This encodes CASTGGQALNTEAFF.

This chain links TRBV12-5 with TRBJ1-1; TRBD1 matches 9 bases. Trimming took 0 bases from V and 0 from J; bases not matched to a gene: 11. The CDR3 has 19 residues. Germline CDR1 reads LGHNT; CDR2 reads FRNRAP. The CDR3 sequence: CASGLVLRPTGGLNTEAFF. The CDR3 coding sequence is TGTGCTAGTGGTTTGGTACTCAGGCCAACAGGGGGCTTGAACACTGAAGCTTTCTTT.

This chain connects TRBV19 to TRBJ1-2; D ambiguous. The CDR3 spans 13 residues. The V and J ends lost 7 bases and 3 bases respectively, with 12 bases between them. Per germline, CDR1 LNHDA and CDR2 SQIVND (reference sequence). The CDR3 sequence is CASTNGQYYGYTF. CDR3 in DNA: TGTGCCAGTACAAATGGGCAGTACTATGGCTACACCTTC.

This rearrangement joins TRBV3-1 (or the pseudogene TRBV3-2) to TRBJ1-2; TRBD1 aligns across 7 bases. There are 16 residues in the CDR3. The V segment lost 3 bases and the J segment 6 bases; nucleotides outside the gene matches: 13. The germline CDR1 and CDR2 sequences are LGHDT and YNNKEL (reference sequence). The CDR3 DNA is TGTGCCAGCAGCCAGAGTCAAACAGGGGCAAAAGATGGCTACACCTTC. This translates into CASSQSQTGAKDGYTF.

The V call is TRBV30, the J call TRBJ1-2; D is ambiguous. Germline-derived CDR1 and CDR2 are GTSNPN and SVGIG (reference sequence). V lost 0 bases, J lost 2 bases, and 7 bases lay in between. This CDR3 region has 13 residues. CDR3 loop: CAWSVQTNYGYTF. CDR3 DNA sequence: TGTGCCTGGAGTGTACAAACAAACTATGGCTACACCTTC.

The rearrangement joins TRBV5-1 to TRBJ2-3, with D perhaps TRBD1 (6 bases). The V gene's germline CDR1 is SGHRS and CDR2 YFSETQ. The CDR3 totals 14 residues. V shed 2 bases and J shed 2 bases, with 9 bases lying between them. The CDR3 loop reads CASSFGTHTDTQYF. The CDR3 DNA follows: TGCGCCAGCAGCTTCGGGACACACACAGATACGCAGTATTTT. Complete variable domain (other parts from reference TRBV5-1 and TRBJ2-3): KAGVTQTPRYLIKTRGQQVTLSCSPISGHRSVSWYQQTPGQGLQFLFEYFSETQRNKGNFPGRFSGRQFSNSRSEMNVSTLELGDSALYLCASSFGTHTDTQYFGPGTRLTVL.

This chain uses TRBV19 with TRBJ1-6; D is uncertain. Germline CDR1 LNHDA, CDR2 SQIVND (reference sequence). V lost 7 bases and J 0 bases, leaving 10 bases between the germline ends. The CDR3 length is 15 residues. The CDR3 spells CASTPTGSYNSPLHF. As DNA, the CDR3 is TGTGCCAGTACCCCAACGGGCTCCTATAATTCACCCCTCCACTTT.

Only a few counts were recorded for this clone. The V and J genes are TRBV3-1 (or the pseudogene TRBV3-2) and TRBJ2-1; TRBD2 is a possible D gene (6 bases). V lost 1 base to trimming and J lost 3 bases, with 16 bases between them. The CDR3 sequence is 17 residues long. Germline assignment: CDR1 LGHDT and CDR2 YNNKEL (reference sequence). Here the CDR3 DNA reads TGTGCCAGCAGCCAAGTCCGGGCGGGACTTTTCTACAATGAGCAGTTCTTC. Amino acid sequence: CASSQVRAGLFYNEQFF.

A few counts support this clone. V is TRBV18 and J is TRBJ2-7; D is unresolved. V lost 0 bases and J lost 9, with 15 bases in between. CDR3 length equals 14 residues. The germline V gene encodes CDR1 KGHSH and CDR2 LQKENI. The CDR3 bases are TGTGCCAGCTCACCACCGGGCCGTAATTGGATGCAGTACTTC. This gives the protein CASSPPGRNWMQYF.

The J gene is TRBJ2-2, the V gene TRBV6-5, with D hard to call. Germline loops: CDR1 MNHEY, CDR2 SVGAGI. The CDR3 spans 16 residues. V was shortened by 2 bases and J by 0 bases, with 10 bases between the two germline ends. The CDR3 DNA is TGTGCCAGCAGTTACCTCAGACCCTCGAACACCGGGGAGCTGTTTTTT. It translates to CASSYLRPSNTGELFF.

J is TRBJ1-2 and V is TRBV9, with 7 positions matching TRBD1. The CDR3 covers 16 residues. After removal of 0 bases from V and 3 bases from J, the junction contained 8 bases not matched to a gene. The germline V gene encodes CDR1 SGDLS and CDR2 YYNGEE. CDR3 amino acids: CASSVGQGVADYGYTF. CDR3 coding DNA: TGTGCCAGCAGCGTAGGCCAGGGGGTGGCGGACTATGGCTACACCTTC.

The V and J genes are TRBV4-2 and TRBJ2-5; D is tentatively TRBD1 or TRBD2 (5 bases each). Germline V gives CDR1 LGHNA, CDR2 YNFKEQ. With 0 bases removed from V and 4 bases from J, the gap between germline ends came to 9 bases. The length of the CDR3 is 14 residues. This chain's CDR3 is CASSQETRGETQYF. Here the CDR3 DNA reads TGTGCCAGCAGCCAAGAAACTAGGGGAGAGACCCAGTACTTC.